These 17 T cell receptor beta chains came from one sample sequenced in a study of tissue T cells after allogeneic stem cell transplantation (dated 2022 in TCRdb). The time point label here, explained by the study, means: human tissue collected at research (rapid) autopsy. Library prep was done by the immunoSEQ multiplex PCR assay. TCRdb re-hosts the immuneACCESS table, in-frame sequences only. Its copies lack some clones; in the studies checked, an unresolved V gene accounts for under half of them, and the cause for the rest is not known. The sample contains about 12,000 clones, 70% to 80% of them found a single time. The biggest ten clones account for roughly 14% of the sample. The sample was tissue from the right colon, taken at autopsy. The receptors were sampled from a woman aged 18-49 years with breast cancer.

This clone was seen more than once but under ten times. The chain combines TRBV7-9 with TRBJ1-5; D gene uncertain. The CDR3 extends over 12 amino acids. V lost 5 bases and J lost 5, with 7 bases in between. The germline V gene encodes CDR1 SEHNR and CDR2 FQNEAQ (reference sequence). In DNA, the CDR3 is TGTGCCAGCAGCCAAAGAGATCAGCCCCAGCATTTT. It yields the protein CASSQRDQPQHF.

This clone has only one observation. The V call is TRBV7-8, the J call TRBJ2-3, with TRBD2 matching over 10 bases. Germline assignment: CDR1 SGHVS and CDR2 FQNEAQ. The V segment lost 5 bases and the J segment 2 bases; nucleotides outside the gene matches: 10. CDR3 length: 17 residues. CDR3 loop: CASSPGIGLAATDTQYF. CDR3 bases: TGTGCCAGCAGCCCAGGTATTGGACTAGCGGCCACAGATACGCAGTATTTT. The full variable domain, with the rest looked up from reference TRBV7-8 and TRBJ2-3, is GAGVSQSPRYKVAKRGQDVALRCDPISGHVSLFWYQQALGQGPEFLTYFQNEAQLDKSGLPSDRFFAERPEGSVSTLKIQRTQQEDSAVYLCASSPGIGLAATDTQYFGPGTRLTVL.

The CDR3 DNA follows: TGTGCCAGCAGTGACTCGGACACCGGGGAGCTGTTTTTT. As protein: CASSDSDTGELFF. The V and J genes are TRBV6-4 and TRBJ2-2, with no clear D. This CDR3 has 13 residues. V lost 0 bases, J lost 3 bases, and 2 bases lay in between. CDR1 and CDR2 (germline): MRHNA, SNTAGT.

This chain joins TRBV5-1 and TRBJ2-7; D may match TRBD1 or TRBD2 (5 bases each). There are 11 residues in the CDR3. Trimming took 0 bases from V and 12 from J, leaving 10 bases between them. Germline CDR1 is SGHRS and CDR2 is YFSETQ. The CDR3 region has the DNA TGCGCCAGCAGCTTGGAAGGGGAGTGGTACTTC. Translation gives CASSLEGEWYF.

The J gene is TRBJ1-5, the V gene TRBV24-1; D may be TRBD1 (5 bases). The CDR3 covers 14 residues. CDR1 KGHDR and CDR2 SFDVKD come from the germline V gene. V was clipped by 4 bases and J by 6 bases, with 12 bases between them. CDR3 nucleotides: TGTGCCACCAGTGACCTCGGGACCTCTCAGCCCCAGCATTTT. Its protein is CATSDLGTSQPQHF.

This clone was observed a few times. The chain has TRBV5-4 and TRBJ1-1, with TRBD1 as a possible D gene (6 bases). This CDR3 contains 15 residues. Germline V gives CDR1 SGHNT, CDR2 YYREEE (reference sequence). Trimming removed 3 bases at V and 2 bases at J, with 14 bases between. The CDR3 nucleotides are TGTGCCAGCAGCTCGTCGAGGGGGTTTAACACTGAAGCTTTCTTT. Protein sequence: CASSSSRGFNTEAFF.

The rearrangement uses TRBV10-3 and TRBJ2-7; TRBD2 matches 8 bases. Looked up from germline, CDR1 is ENHRY and CDR2 is SYGVKD. The junction had 6 bases not matched to a gene; V was cut back by 8 bases and J by 0 bases. The CDR3 is 14 residues long. CDR3 sequence reads: CAIAPTSGSYEQYF. The CDR3, as DNA: TGTGCCATCGCCCCAACTAGCGGCTCCTACGAGCAGTACTTC.

The V call is TRBV5-6, the J call TRBJ2-3; D gene uncertain. Trimming shortened V by 0 bases and J by 5 bases, and 4 bases separated the two germline ends. Germline-derived CDR1 and CDR2 are SGHDT and YYEEEE. CDR3 length: 12 residues. The DNA for the CDR3 is TGTGCCAGCAGCTTGGTGATAGATACGCAGTATTTT. Its translation: CASSLVIDTQYF.

This rearrangement joins TRBV5-6 to TRBJ1-5; D unresolved. Germline CDR1 reads SGHDT; CDR2 reads YYEEEE. The CDR3 is made up of 15 amino acids. The ends were cut back, 0 bases at V and 0 bases at J, with 7 bases in the middle. In nucleotides, the CDR3 is TGTGCCAGCAGCTTGGAAGGATATAGCAATCAGCCCCAGCATTTT. It specifies CASSLEGYSNQPQHF.

This clone came up a few times. The chain carries TRBV5-6 and TRBJ1-1; 8 bases align to TRBD1. In germline, CDR1 is SGHDT, CDR2 YYEEEE. The V segment lost 1 base and the J segment 5 bases; nucleotides outside the gene matches: 7. The CDR3 is 15 amino acids. CDR3 protein: CASSLFQGAHTEAFF. In DNA, the CDR3 is TGTGCCAGCAGCTTGTTCCAGGGGGCCCATACTGAAGCTTTCTTT.

The genes are TRBV6-4 and TRBJ1-4, with 11 bases matching TRBD1. Germline assignment: CDR1 MRHNA and CDR2 SNTAGT. The CDR3 loop spans 17 amino acids. Unmatched junction bases numbered 16, after V lost 10 bases and J lost 6 bases. CDR3 region: CATSSGDRGTGDEKLFF. In DNA, the CDR3 is TGTGCCACCTCCTCGGGGGACAGGGGGACTGGGGATGAAAAACTGTTTTTT.

This clone was found a few times. V gene TRBV9 combines with J gene TRBJ2-1; 10 positions agree with TRBD2. The germline gives CDR1 SGDLS, CDR2 YYNGEE. With 3 bases clipped from V and 3 bases from J, the junction kept 6 bases outside the gene matches. This CDR3 comprises 16 residues. CDR3 nucleotides: TGTGCCAGCAGCGCACTGGGACTAGCGAACTACAATGAGCAGTTCTTC. The encoded protein is CASSALGLANYNEQFF.

V is TRBV9 and J is TRBJ2-1; D is possibly TRBD1 (7 bases). Germline-derived CDR1 and CDR2 are SGDLS and YYNGEE. V dropped 0 bases and J dropped 6 bases, with 10 bases sitting between them. The CDR3 covers 14 residues. CDR3 coding DNA: TGTGCCAGCAGCGTAGGTCAGGGGGGCAATGAGCAGTTCTTC. It codes for CASSVGQGGNEQFF. Variable domain in full (rest from reference TRBV9 and TRBJ2-1): DSGVTQTPKHLITATGQRVTLRCSPRSGDLSVYWYQQSLDQGLQFLIQYYNGEERAKGNILERFSAQQFPDLHSELNLSSLELGDSALYFCASSVGQGGNEQFFGPGTRLTVL.

V usage is TRBV3-1 (or the pseudogene TRBV3-2) and J usage is TRBJ1-1, with D possibly being TRBD1 (5 bases). There are 17 residues in the CDR3. Trimming left V 2 bases short and J 0 bases short, with 16 bases between. Germline V gene sequence: CDR1 LGHDT, CDR2 YNNKEL (reference sequence). The CDR3 nucleotides are TGTGCCAGCAGCCAATTGGCAGGGCCGGCCATGAACACTGAAGCTTTCTTT. This codes for CASSQLAGPAMNTEAFF.

By share, this clone counts as medium-sized. The chain is built from TRBV5-4 and TRBJ2-7; D is perhaps TRBD1 or TRBD2 (5 bases each). V lost 4 bases and J 3 bases, leaving 20 bases between the germline ends. The CDR3 extends over 16 amino acids. Germline assignment: CDR1 SGHNT and CDR2 YYREEE (reference sequence). The CDR3 reads CASSRFAPRDLYEQYF. CDR3 nucleotide sequence: TGTGCCAGCAGCCGTTTCGCCCCAAGGGACCTCTACGAGCAGTACTTC.

The chain is built from TRBV4-2 and TRBJ1-1, with TRBD1 matching 10 bases. J gave up 1 base and V 6 bases, and 11 bases lay outside the gene matches. The CDR3 length is 17 residues. Germline values: CDR1 LGHNA, CDR2 YNFKEQ. CDR3 nucleotide sequence: TGTGCCAGCAGACTCCGGGACAGGGGTCCGGAGAACACTGAAGCTTTCTTT. Its translation: CASRLRDRGPENTEAFF.

V usage is TRBV19 and J usage is TRBJ2-5; unclear D gene. The germline V gene encodes CDR1 LNHDA and CDR2 SQIVND (reference sequence). Trimming removed 8 bases from V and 3 bases from J, with 13 bases in between. The CDR3 totals 13 residues. The CDR3 nucleotides are TGTGCCAGTTCGAGGAACTCGAAAGAGACCCAGTACTTC. It yields the protein CASSRNSKETQYF.